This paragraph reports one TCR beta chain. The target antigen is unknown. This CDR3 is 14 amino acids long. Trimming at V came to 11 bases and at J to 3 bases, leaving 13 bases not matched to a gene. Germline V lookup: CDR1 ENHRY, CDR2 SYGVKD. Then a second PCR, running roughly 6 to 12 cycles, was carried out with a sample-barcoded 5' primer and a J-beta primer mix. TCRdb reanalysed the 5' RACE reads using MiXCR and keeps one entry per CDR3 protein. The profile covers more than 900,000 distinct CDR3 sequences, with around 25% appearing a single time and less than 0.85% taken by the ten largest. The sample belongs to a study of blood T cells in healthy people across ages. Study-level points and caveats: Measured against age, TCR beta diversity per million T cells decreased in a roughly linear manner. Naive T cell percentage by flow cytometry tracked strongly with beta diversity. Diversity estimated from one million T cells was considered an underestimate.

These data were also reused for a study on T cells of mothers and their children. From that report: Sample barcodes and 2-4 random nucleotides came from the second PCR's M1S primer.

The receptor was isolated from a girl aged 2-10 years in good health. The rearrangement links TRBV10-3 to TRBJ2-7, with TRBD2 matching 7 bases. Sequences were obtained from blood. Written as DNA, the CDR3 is TGTGCCGCCGCGTGGGAGGGGAAGGACTACGAGCAGTACTTC. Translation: CAAAWEGKDYEQYF.